This T cell receptor beta chain emerged from a study of beta chain features in type 1 diabetes. Study information: All of the samples together had 85 million to 140 million sorted cells examined.

Study outcomes and limitations: Short templates might get an advantage during PCR, and this would be equal in patients and controls. The naive, central memory and Treg TCRB repertoires showed an apparent similarity that was greater among patients than among healthy donors. In all four CD4+ subsets, TCRB CDR3 length was significantly, moderately reduced in type 1 diabetes.

The CDR3 has 18 amino acids. Germline values: CDR1 LGHNA, CDR2 YSLEER. Unmatched junction bases numbered 8, after V lost 4 bases and J lost 0 bases. The study reverse transcribed the entire isolated RNA, so it sequenced expressed TCRB transcripts. The protocol was immunoSEQ multiplex PCR, while the TCRdb copy is restricted to in-frame clones and leaves out a portion. Among nearly 350,000 clones listed, roughly 8.8% were seen once. Heparinised blood was drawn once per donor, averaging around 120 mL. This clone has a handful of counts. The antigen remains undetermined. This sequence originates from a man aged 25 to 40 with type 1 diabetes. V gene TRBV4-3 combines with J gene TRBJ2-1, with 11 bases aligning to TRBD2. Sequenced input: central memory CD4+ T cells from blood. In DNA form, the CDR3 reads TGCGCCAGCAGCCCCCTAGCGGGGGGCAACCCCTCCTACAATGAGCAGTTCTTC. Residues: CASSPLAGGNPSYNEQFF.